This TCR beta chain emerged from a study of blood T cell repertoires in COVID-19. V lost 8 bases, J lost 10 bases, and 15 bases stayed unmatched. CDR1 is MNHEY, CDR2 SMNVEV, per germline (reference sequence). This CDR3 contains 14 residues. Profiled with immunoSEQ multiplex PCR; TCRdb holds only in-frame clones, not every one. The table records 65,000 to 90,000 clones, 80% to 90% of them present only once. This sequence joins TRBV27 and TRBJ1-1, with TRBD1 identical over 8 bases. Material: peripheral blood. This sequence was found in a man aged 45-65 years with acute or convalescent COVID-19. As DNA, the CDR3 is TGTGCCAGCTCTCTAACGACAGGGGCTGGTGTAGCTTTCTTT. This gives the protein CASSLTTGAGVAFF.